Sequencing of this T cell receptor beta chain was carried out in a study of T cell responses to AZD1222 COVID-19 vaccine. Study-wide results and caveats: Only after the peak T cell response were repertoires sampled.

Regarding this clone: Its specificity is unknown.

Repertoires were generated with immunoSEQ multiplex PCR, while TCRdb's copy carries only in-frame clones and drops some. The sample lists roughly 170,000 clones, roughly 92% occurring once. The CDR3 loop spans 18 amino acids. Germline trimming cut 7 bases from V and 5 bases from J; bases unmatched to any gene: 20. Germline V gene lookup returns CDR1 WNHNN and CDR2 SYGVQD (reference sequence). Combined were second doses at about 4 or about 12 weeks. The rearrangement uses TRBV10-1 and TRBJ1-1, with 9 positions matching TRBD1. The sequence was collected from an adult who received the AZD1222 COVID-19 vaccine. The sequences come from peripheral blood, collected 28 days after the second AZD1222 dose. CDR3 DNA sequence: TGCGCCAGCACTTCAACACTCTTAGGACAGGGGAACCCGACTGAAGCTTTCTTT. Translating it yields CASTSTLLGQGNPTEAFF.